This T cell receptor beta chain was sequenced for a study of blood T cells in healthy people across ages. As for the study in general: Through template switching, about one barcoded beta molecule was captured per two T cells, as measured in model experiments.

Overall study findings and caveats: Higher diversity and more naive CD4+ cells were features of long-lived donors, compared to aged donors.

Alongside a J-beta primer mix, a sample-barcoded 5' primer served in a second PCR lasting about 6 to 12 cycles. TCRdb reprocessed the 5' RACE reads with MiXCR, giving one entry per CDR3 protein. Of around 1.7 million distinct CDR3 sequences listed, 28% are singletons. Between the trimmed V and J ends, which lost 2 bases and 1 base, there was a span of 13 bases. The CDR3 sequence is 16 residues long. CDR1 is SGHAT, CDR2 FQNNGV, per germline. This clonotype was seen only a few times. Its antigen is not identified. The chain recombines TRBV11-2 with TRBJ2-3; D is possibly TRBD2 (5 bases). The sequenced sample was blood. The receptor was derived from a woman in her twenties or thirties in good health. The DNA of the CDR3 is TGTGCCAGCAGCTTATTGATAGGAGGTGGCACAGATACGCAGTATTTT. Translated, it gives CASSLLIGGGTDTQYF.